The 12 T cell receptor beta chains below were found in one sample sequenced in a study of T cells in Graves' hyperthyroidism and ophthalmopathy. TCR beta CDR3 regions were amplified from RNA transcripts. The TCR CDR3 first-round RT-PCR relied on the HTBI primer set. Each CDR3 protein gets one entry after TCRdb re-called the multiplex PCR reads with MiXCR. Of around 600,000 distinct CDR3 sequences in the sample, approximately 14% were seen once. Sample: blood. The receptors stem from a woman aged 18 to 35 with Graves' ophthalmopathy.

The sample holds a few counts of this clonotype. This chain links TRBV20-1 with TRBJ2-1; 7 positions match TRBD2. The V and J ends lost 1 base and 4 bases, in that order; junction bases with no gene match: 7. The CDR3 extends over 15 amino acids. The germline gives CDR1 DFQATT, CDR2 SNEGSKA (reference sequence). CDR3 in amino acids: CSARAWAGDYNEQFF. For the CDR3, the DNA is TGCAGTGCTAGAGCGTGGGCGGGAGATTACAATGAGCAGTTCTTC.

This clonotype showed up many times. The chain couples TRBV20-1 to TRBJ2-7; 8 bases are shared with TRBD2. The germline V gene encodes CDR1 DFQATT and CDR2 SNEGSKA (reference sequence). Unmatched junction bases numbered 8, after V lost 0 bases and J lost 1 base. The CDR3 is 16 amino acids. The CDR3 nucleotides are TGCAGTGCTAGAGATCGTTGGCGGGAGGCATCCTACGAGCAGTACTTC. This translates into CSARDRWREASYEQYF.

This chain uses TRBV19 with TRBJ1-1; D is ambiguous. CDR1 and CDR2 (germline): LNHDA, SQIVND (reference sequence). The CDR3 has 16 residues. Trimming removed 3 bases at V and 4 bases at J, with 18 bases between. DNA of the CDR3: TGTGCCAGTAGTATCGGGCTCGGCGGACGTTCCACTGAAGCTTTCTTT. Amino acids: CASSIGLGGRSTEAFF.

This clonotype was found a few times. The rearrangement uses TRBV4-2 and TRBJ2-1; perhaps D is TRBD1 or TRBD2 (6 bases each). This CDR3 spans 15 amino acids. V lost 0 bases and J lost 5, with 11 bases in between. Germline CDR1 is LGHNA and CDR2 is YNFKEQ. The CDR3 nucleotides read TGTGCCAGCAGCCAAGAGGAGGGGGGTCACAATGAGCAGTTCTTC. This codes for CASSQEEGGHNEQFF.

This clonotype showed up many times. This rearrangement joins TRBV6-2 or TRBV6-3 to TRBJ2-5, with TRBD2 identical over 9 bases. The junction had 9 bases not matched to a gene; V was cut back by 5 bases and J by 5 bases. Germline lookup yields CDR1 MNHEY and CDR2 SVGEGT. The CDR3 runs 15 residues. CDR3 bases: TGTGCCAGCAGTCCATCTAGCGGGATGTGGGAGACCCAGTACTTC. As protein: CASSPSSGMWETQYF.

This clonotype was detected a few times. The rearrangement uses TRBV7-6 and TRBJ2-7, with D unclear. This CDR3 has 11 residues. The V gene's germline CDR1 is SGHVS and CDR2 FNYEAQ. Trimming left V 5 bases short and J 6 bases short, with 8 bases between. CDR3 sequence reads: CASSQPAEQYF. CDR3 DNA: TGTGCCAGCAGCCAGCCAGCCGAGCAGTACTTC.

There are a few counts of this clonotype. This sequence joins TRBV4-2 and TRBJ2-3; tentatively, D is TRBD2 (6 bases). The germline CDR1 and CDR2 sequences are LGHNA and YNFKEQ. Trimming took 1 base from V and 2 from J, leaving 10 bases between them. The CDR3 consists of 15 residues. As DNA, the CDR3 is TGTGCCAGCAGCCAAGGGTCGGACTACACAGATACGCAGTATTTT. This gives the protein CASSQGSDYTDTQYF.

This clonotype occurred many times. J is TRBJ2-3 and V is TRBV6-1; D is unclear. With 7 bases removed from V and 2 bases from J, the gap between germline ends came to 19 bases. The germline V gene has CDR1 MNHNS and CDR2 SASEGT. This CDR3 contains 16 residues. The CDR3 loop reads CASKFSRILNTDTQYF. The CDR3 DNA reads TGTGCCAGCAAGTTTAGTCGGATACTTAACACAGATACGCAGTATTTT.

This clonotype showed up many times. The V call is TRBV12-5, the J call TRBJ1-5; 8 bases line up with TRBD1. The germline V gene encodes CDR1 LGHNT and CDR2 FRNRAP. V lost 2 bases to trimming and J lost 2 bases; unmatched junction nucleotides: 5. CDR3 size: 16 residues. The CDR3 bases are TGTGCTAGTGGTTTGCTGACAGGGGCGGGCAATCAGCCCCAGCATTTT. The encoded protein is CASGLLTGAGNQPQHF.

The V and J genes are TRBV6-2 or TRBV6-3 and TRBJ2-5; 15 nucleotides line up with TRBD2. The trim removed 6 bases at V and 7 bases at J, leaving 12 bases unmatched. CDR3 length equals 17 residues. Germline CDR1 and CDR2: MNHEY and SVGEGT. The CDR3 sequence is CASSRWTSGRGTGTQYF. The CDR3 DNA reads TGTGCCAGCAGCCGATGGACTAGCGGGAGGGGCACGGGGACCCAGTACTTC.

The chain links TRBV5-5 to TRBJ2-1; D is perhaps TRBD2 (7 bases). V lost 3 bases to trimming and J lost 5 bases, with 12 bases between them. Germline-derived CDR1 and CDR2 are SGHKS and YYEKEE (reference sequence). The CDR3 has 14 amino acids. CDR3 amino acids: CASSWMGGHNEQFF. The CDR3, as DNA: TGTGCCAGCAGCTGGATGGGGGGGCACAATGAGCAGTTCTTC.

The V gene is TRBV19, the J gene TRBJ2-7; 8 nucleotides match TRBD1. There are 19 residues in the CDR3. V was clipped by 0 bases and J by 2 bases; unmatched bases: 15. Per germline, CDR1 LNHDA and CDR2 SQIVND (reference sequence). The CDR3 nucleotides are TGTGCCAGTAGTATAGAACCGGGACAGGTTAGTACTCCTACCTACGAGCAGTACTTC. Translation gives CASSIEPGQVSTPTYEQYF.